This entry features one T cell receptor beta chain sequence. What it binds is unknown. Time point specified: week 11, during vaccination. A single vaccine dose contained 300 ug of mutant IDH1 20-mer peptide, and topical imiquimod was used with it. Sequenced by immunoSEQ multiplex PCR; TCRdb stores in-frame clones only, minus some. The data show some 130,000 clones, with around three quarters seen just once and about 5.5% held by the top ten. The data derive from a study of a mutant IDH1 vaccine in newly diagnosed glioma. General study findings and limits: There were vaccine-induced immune responses in around 93% of the patients.

The CDR3 sequence is 14 residues long. Germline loops: CDR1 GTSNPN, CDR2 SVGIG (reference sequence). V was cut by 0 bases and J by 2 bases, with 8 bases left in between. Source: PBMCs, taken from a glioma patient whose treatment included an IDH1 peptide vaccine. This TCR was recovered from a man between 35 and 55 years old with glioma. The chain has TRBV30 and TRBJ1-5, with D hard to call. In DNA, the CDR3 is TGTGCCTGGAGTGTCCCCGGAGGCAATCAGCCCCAGCATTTT. The encoded protein is CAWSVPGGNQPQHF.